A single sample is the source of the 30 T cell receptor beta chains below, sequenced in a study of vaccination effects on CD4 cells after COVID-19. These receptors have no identified antigens. The method was immunoSEQ multiplex PCR; TCRdb's version includes in-frame clones alone and lacks a portion of them. The sample lists tens of thousands of clones; 78% were seen once. Ahead of sequencing, the ViraFEST assay grew antigen-specific CD4+ T cells using viral peptide pools. Following culture for roughly 10 days, CD4+ T cells were isolated. Nucleocapsid antibodies stayed negative before and after vaccination, showing no earlier SARS-CoV-2 infection. Specimen: CD4+ T cells from PBMCs cultured with SARS-CoV-2 spike peptides, collected before COVID-19 vaccination. The receptors were sampled from a human donor who received a COVID-19 vaccine.

This clone was seen only a few times. The CDR3 nucleotides are TGTGCCAGCAGTTCACGACAGGGGTCGTTCTATGGCTACACCTTC. Its protein product is CASSSRQGSFYGYTF. The chain employs TRBV6-2 or TRBV6-3 and TRBJ1-2, with 8 bases identical to TRBD1. The CDR3 runs 15 residues. Germline CDR1 is MNHEY and CDR2 is SVGEGT. Trimming took 4 bases from V and 4 from J; bases not matched to a gene: 8.

This chain connects TRBV6-6 to TRBJ1-4; D remains unclear. Between the trimmed V and J ends, which lost 6 bases and 1 base, there was a span of 6 bases. This CDR3 is 13 amino acids long. CDR1 and CDR2 (germline): MNHNY, SVGAGI (reference sequence). The CDR3 DNA follows: TGTGCCAGCAGGGGCAGAACTAATGAAAAACTGTTTTTT. Encoded protein: CASRGRTNEKLFF.

This chain links TRBV5-6 with TRBJ2-2, with a tentative D call TRBD1 (6 bases). The CDR3 runs 18 residues. V was clipped by 4 bases and J by 3 bases, with 22 bases between them. Germline V gene lookup returns CDR1 SGHDT and CDR2 YYEEEE. CDR3 amino acids: CASSLPLTGLLDTGELFF. As DNA, the CDR3 is TGTGCCAGCAGCCTGCCTTTGACAGGTTTGCTTGACACCGGGGAGCTGTTTTTT. Drawing the rest from reference TRBV5-6 and TRBJ2-2, the complete variable domain is DAGVTQSPTHLIKTRGQQVTLRCSPKSGHDTVSWYQQALGQGPQFIFQYYEEEERQRGNFPDRFSGHQFPNYSSELNVNALLLGDSALYLCASSLPLTGLLDTGELFFGEGSRLTVL.

The V and J genes are TRBV7-2 and TRBJ2-5; perhaps D is TRBD1 or TRBD2 (5 bases each). V was shortened by 8 bases and J by 1 base, with 11 bases between the two germline ends. Germline V gives CDR1 SGHTA, CDR2 FQGNSA. There are 13 residues in the CDR3. The CDR3 coding sequence is TGTGCCAGCGCACGGGACGCCCAAGAGACCCAGTACTTC. The encoded protein is CASARDAQETQYF.

The rearrangement uses TRBV5-1 and TRBJ1-2, with 11 bases aligning to TRBD1. Germline V gene sequence: CDR1 SGHRS, CDR2 YFSETQ. Germline trimming cut 1 base from V and 4 bases from J; bases unmatched to any gene: 12. CDR3 size: 18 residues. CDR3 protein: CASSLTGTGGAGGYGYTF. The CDR3 nucleotides read TGCGCCAGCAGCTTGACCGGGACAGGGGGGGCCGGCGGCTATGGCTACACCTTC.

The V gene is TRBV19, the J gene TRBJ1-2, with 7 nucleotides matching TRBD1. Germline CDR1 LNHDA, CDR2 SQIVND (reference sequence). This CDR3 region has 15 residues. V shed 1 base, J shed 2 bases, and the junction held 4 bases outside the gene matches. The CDR3 coding sequence is TGTGCCAGTAGTATAGGCGGCAGGGGGAACTATGGCTACACCTTC. Amino acid sequence: CASSIGGRGNYGYTF.

The sample holds a few counts of this clone. The chain is built from TRBV7-2 and TRBJ1-6; D is unresolved. This CDR3 has 15 amino acids. Trimming stripped 10 bases from V and 9 bases from J, with 22 bases between. Germline V lookup: CDR1 SGHTA, CDR2 FQGNSA. In nucleotides, the CDR3 is TGTGCCACCCCTCCAAACAACAGTCAAGGTTCACCCCTCCACTTT. Translated: CATPPNNSQGSPLHF. The full variable domain, in which reference TRBV7-2 and TRBJ1-6 provide the parts outside the CDR3, is GAGVSQSPSNKVTEKGKDVELRCDPISGHTALYWYRQSLGQGLEFLIYFQGNSAPDKSGLPSDRFSAERTGGSVSTLTIQRTQQEDSAVYLCATPPNNSQGSPLHFGNGTRLTVT.

The table lists this clone with a count of one. This chain connects TRBV7-8 to TRBJ2-1, with 7 bases fitting TRBD2. Germline CDR1 and CDR2: SGHVS and FQNEAQ. The CDR3 contains 19 residues. The J segment lost 7 bases and the V segment lost 5 bases, leaving 23 bases of the junction unmatched. The CDR3 bases are TGTGCCAGCAGCCAGCTAACCGGGGGAGGGCAGGGCTTGTATAATGAGCAGTTCTTC. Translating gives CASSQLTGGGQGLYNEQFF.

The genes are TRBV18 and TRBJ1-5; D is uncertain. Trimming removed 6 bases from V and 2 bases from J, with 11 bases in between. The germline gives CDR1 KGHSH, CDR2 LQKENI. CDR3 size: 14 residues. CDR3 sequence reads: CASSGSVGNQPQHF. The CDR3 DNA follows: TGTGCCAGCTCCGGGTCAGTGGGCAATCAGCCCCAGCATTTT.

This chain uses TRBV6-5 with TRBJ2-7; 11 bases are shared with TRBD1. Looked up from germline, CDR1 is MNHEY and CDR2 is SVGAGI. This CDR3 spans 15 amino acids. V lost 10 bases, J lost 4 bases, and 12 bases stayed unmatched. The CDR3 coding sequence is TGTGCCACCCGTCCCCTGGGACAGGGGGGGTACGAGCAGTACGTC. This codes for CATRPLGQGGYEQYV.

This clone was counted a few times. This chain connects TRBV7-2 to TRBJ1-6; no clear D gene. V shed 1 base and J shed 4 bases, with 17 bases lying between them. CDR1 is SGHTA, CDR2 FQGNSA, per germline. CDR3 length: 18 amino acids. The CDR3 region has the DNA TGTGCCAGCAGCTTAGGGGCAGCCGTAACCCTTTATAATTCACCCCTCCACTTT. Translated: CASSLGAAVTLYNSPLHF. Filled out from reference TRBV7-2 and TRBJ1-6, the complete variable domain reads GAGVSQSPSNKVTEKGKDVELRCDPISGHTALYWYRQSLGQGLEFLIYFQGNSAPDKSGLPSDRFSAERTGGSVSTLTIQRTQQEDSAVYLCASSLGAAVTLYNSPLHFGNGTRLTVT.

The rearrangement joins TRBV9 to TRBJ1-2; D may be TRBD1 (5 bases). CDR1 is SGDLS, CDR2 YYNGEE, per germline. Trimming took off 3 bases at V and 2 bases at J, with 20 bases between the two ends. The length of the CDR3 is 17 residues. The CDR3 nucleotides are TGTGCCAGCAGCGAGGGAGGTCCGGGACGGACAAACTATGGCTACACCTTC. This gives the protein CASSEGGPGRTNYGYTF.

V usage is TRBV6-6 and J usage is TRBJ2-7, with D perhaps TRBD1 (5 bases). The germline V gene encodes CDR1 MNHNY and CDR2 SVGAGI (reference sequence). Deletions cut 0 bases from V and 3 bases from J, with 6 bases between. This CDR3 has 13 residues. CDR3 sequence: CASSYSTGYEQYV. The CDR3 DNA is TGTGCCAGCAGTTACTCTACAGGCTACGAGCAGTACGTC.

The chain links TRBV6-5 to TRBJ1-3; TRBD1 might be the D (5 bases). The CDR3 totals 15 residues. Looked up from germline, CDR1 is MNHEY and CDR2 is SVGAGI. V lost 7 bases and J 2 bases, leaving 15 bases between the germline ends. The CDR3 nucleotides read TGTGCCAGCACCACCCCTCCGGGGGCTGGAAACACCATATATTTT. It is translated as CASTTPPGAGNTIYF.

J is TRBJ1-5 and V is TRBV5-1; TRBD1 agrees at 8 bases. V trimming: 3 bases; J trimming: 6 bases; junction bases outside the gene matches: 5. This CDR3 comprises 14 residues. The germline V gene encodes CDR1 SGHRS and CDR2 YFSETQ. The CDR3 sequence is CASSYRTGSQPQHF. CDR3 DNA sequence: TGCGCCAGCAGCTACCGGACAGGGAGTCAGCCCCAGCATTTT. Full variable domain (outside the CDR3, taken from reference TRBV5-1 and TRBJ1-5): KAGVTQTPRYLIKTRGQQVTLSCSPISGHRSVSWYQQTPGQGLQFLFEYFSETQRNKGNFPGRFSGRQFSNSRSEMNVSTLELGDSALYLCASSYRTGSQPQHFGDGTRLSIL.

The CDR3 DNA sequence: TGTGCCAGTAGTATCGGCACGGCGATCACTGAAGCTTTCTTT. It specifies CASSIGTAITEAFF. The chain has TRBV19 and TRBJ1-1; D is undetermined. Trimming took 3 bases from V and 4 from J, leaving 12 bases between them. The CDR3 length is 14 residues. Germline V gene lookup returns CDR1 LNHDA and CDR2 SQIVND (reference sequence).

The V and J genes are TRBV7-2 and TRBJ1-1, with a tentative D call TRBD1 (6 bases). Germline V gives CDR1 SGHTA, CDR2 FQGNSA. CDR3 length: 13 residues. Deletions cut 5 bases from V and 4 bases from J, with 11 bases between. The DNA for the CDR3 is TGTGCCAGCAGCCCAGACAGGAGCACTGAAGCTTTCTTT. Translating gives CASSPDRSTEAFF.

This clone was recorded only once. The chain joins TRBV29-1 to TRBJ2-5, with D maybe TRBD1 (6 bases). The V gene lost 8 bases and the J gene lost 5 bases, with 15 bases spanning the gap. The germline CDR1 and CDR2 sequences are SQVTM and ANQGSEA. CDR3 length: 12 residues. As DNA, the CDR3 is TGCAGCATGGGACATACCGCTGAGACCCAGTACTTC. This translates into CSMGHTAETQYF.

The chain recombines TRBV6-5 with TRBJ2-1; the D gene is possibly TRBD2 (7 bases). Trimming cost V 11 bases and J 2 bases, with 13 bases left between them. The CDR3 is 13 amino acids. Germline V CDR1 and CDR2: MNHEY, SVGAGI. The DNA for the CDR3 is TGTGCCGGGGGGGGCACCACCTACAATGAGCAGTTCTTC. It is translated as CAGGGTTYNEQFF.

The chain couples TRBV30 to TRBJ1-1; D unclear. Trimming left V 0 bases short and J 4 bases short, with 15 bases between. The germline V gene encodes CDR1 GTSNPN and CDR2 SVGIG (reference sequence). The length of the CDR3 is 15 residues. CDR3 residues: CAWSVLPSLGTEAFF. DNA of the CDR3: TGTGCCTGGAGTGTACTCCCGTCCCTGGGCACTGAAGCTTTCTTT.

This sequence joins TRBV7-8 and TRBJ2-7; 7 nucleotides agree with TRBD2. Unmatched junction bases numbered 21, after V lost 3 bases and J lost 7 bases. CDR3 length: 18 amino acids. Germline V gene sequence: CDR1 SGHVS, CDR2 FQNEAQ. The CDR3 DNA sequence: TGTGCCAGCAGCTTCACGCTTGGCGGGGGAGGTCTTATCGGGGAGCAGTACGTC. This gives the protein CASSFTLGGGGLIGEQYV.

The V and J genes are TRBV9 and TRBJ1-3, with 9 bases fitting TRBD1. Germline V gene sequence: CDR1 SGDLS, CDR2 YYNGEE. The CDR3 covers 16 residues. V lost 2 bases to trimming and J lost 2 bases; unmatched junction nucleotides: 5. In DNA, the CDR3 is TGTGCCAGCAGCGTGGGGGGACAGGGAACTGGAAACACCATATATTTT. Translated, it gives CASSVGGQGTGNTIYF.

This rearrangement joins TRBV6-6 to TRBJ1-1; the D gene is possibly TRBD1 (6 bases). V was pared by 5 bases and J by 8 bases, with 12 bases between. Germline V gives CDR1 MNHNY, CDR2 SVGAGI (reference sequence). The CDR3 has 12 amino acids. CDR3 region: CASSINRDEAFF. In DNA form, the CDR3 reads TGTGCCAGCAGTATTAACAGGGACGAAGCTTTCTTT.

CDR3 sequence reads: CASSLQGSDEQYV. In nucleotides, the CDR3 is TGTGCCAGCAGCTTACAGGGGTCGGACGAGCAGTACGTC. The V call is TRBV11-1, the J call TRBJ2-7, with D tentatively TRBD1 (6 bases). CDR1 and CDR2 from the germline V gene are SGHAT and FQDESV (reference sequence). This CDR3 region has 13 residues. The V and J ends lost 2 bases and 5 bases respectively, with 10 bases between them.

This clone showed up just a few times. The chain joins TRBV7-3 to TRBJ1-1; perhaps TRBD1 as D (5 bases). Germline V gene lookup returns CDR1 SGHTA and CDR2 FQGTGA. The CDR3 is 13 amino acids. Trimming removed 2 bases at V and 4 bases at J, with 8 bases between. In DNA form, the CDR3 reads TGTGCCAGCAGCTTAGGGCAGGGCACTGAAGCTTTCTTT. Its protein is CASSLGQGTEAFF.

The gene calls are TRBV9 and TRBJ2-3; 7 bases agree with TRBD1. V was clipped by 2 bases and J by 1 base; unmatched bases: 7. CDR1 is SGDLS, CDR2 YYNGEE, per germline. The CDR3 is made up of 16 amino acids. For the CDR3, the DNA is TGTGCCAGCAGCGTCTTACAGGGGTTTCGCACAGATACGCAGTATTTT. It specifies CASSVLQGFRTDTQYF.

The V call is TRBV6-5, the J call TRBJ2-3; TRBD1 is a possible D gene (6 bases). Trimming took 6 bases from V and 4 from J, leaving 14 bases between them. This CDR3 is built from 14 residues. Germline V lookup: CDR1 MNHEY, CDR2 SVGAGI. The CDR3 nucleotides read TGTGCCAGCAGCCTCAGGGGTGAGGCAGATACGCAGTATTTT. As protein: CASSLRGEADTQYF.

V and J are TRBV30 and TRBJ1-6; possibly TRBD1 for D (5 bases). CDR1 and CDR2 (germline): GTSNPN, SVGIG (reference sequence). The CDR3 spans 14 residues. The DNA for the CDR3 is TGTGCTGCTACCATGCAGGGACCTAATTCACCCCTCCACTTT. As protein: CAATMQGPNSPLHF.

The chain is built from TRBV27 and TRBJ1-5; perhaps TRBD1 as D (5 bases). The CDR3 loop spans 14 amino acids. Germline-derived CDR1 and CDR2 are MNHEY and SMNVEV (reference sequence). The V gene lost 6 bases and the J gene lost 6 bases, with 15 bases spanning the gap. The CDR3 loop reads CASSTDQGRQPQHF. The CDR3 DNA reads TGTGCCAGCAGCACGGACCAGGGACGTCAGCCCCAGCATTTT.

The rearrangement joins TRBV19 to TRBJ2-7, with TRBD2 matching 12 bases. Germline CDR1 is LNHDA and CDR2 is SQIVND (reference sequence). The junction had 14 bases not matched to a gene; V was cut back by 8 bases and J by 6 bases. This CDR3 is built from 16 residues. In nucleotides, the CDR3 is TGTGCCAGTCGAACGAGGACTAGCGGGATGAGGCTCGAGCAGTACGTC. Protein sequence: CASRTRTSGMRLEQYV.